Each of the 28 T cell receptor beta chains below was sequenced from the same sample in a study of T cell responses to AZD1222 COVID-19 vaccine. Measured with immunoSEQ multiplex PCR; TCRdb has only the in-frame clones, and not every one. Counted here are approximately 98,000 clones, 70% to 90% occurring once; the ten biggest clones make up 3% to 3.5%. Source: peripheral blood, taken on day 0 of AZD1222 vaccination. The receptor source for this set is an adult in good health.

V gene TRBV7-9 combines with J gene TRBJ2-7, with TRBD1 matching 10 bases. CDR1 is SEHNR, CDR2 FQNEAQ, per germline (reference sequence). The CDR3 is 16 amino acids. V lost 3 bases, J lost 1 base, and 6 bases stayed unmatched. The CDR3 DNA follows: TGTGCCAGCAGCTTTTTGACGGGACAGGGGTCCTACGAGCAGTACTTC. It is translated as CASSFLTGQGSYEQYF.

The rearrangement uses TRBV2 and TRBJ2-7; 7 bases match TRBD1. There are 15 residues in the CDR3. The ends lost 7 bases at V and 3 bases at J; junction bases unmatched: 12. Germline V gene sequence: CDR1 SNHLY, CDR2 FYNNEI. Here the CDR3 DNA reads TGTGCCAGCAAGTCCGGGACAGCGTTGGTCTACGAGCAGTACTTC. Amino acid sequence: CASKSGTALVYEQYF.

V is TRBV19 and J is TRBJ1-5; no definite D call. There are 13 residues in the CDR3. Looked up from germline, CDR1 is LNHDA and CDR2 is SQIVND (reference sequence). The V gene lost 3 bases and the J gene lost 4 bases, with 7 bases spanning the gap. Written as DNA, the CDR3 is TGTGCCAGTAGTATTTTGGGTAATCAGCCCCAGCATTTT. This gives the protein CASSILGNQPQHF.

The chain links TRBV3-1 (or the pseudogene TRBV3-2) to TRBJ1-3; perhaps TRBD1 as D (6 bases). The ends were cut back, 5 bases at V and 0 bases at J, with 11 bases in the middle. The CDR3 is 15 amino acids. CDR1 LGHDT and CDR2 YNNKEL come from the germline V gene (reference sequence). CDR3 sequence: CASSWDTSSGNTIYF. The CDR3 nucleotides are TGTGCCAGCAGCTGGGACACCAGCTCTGGAAACACCATATATTTT.

This clone has a handful of counts. The chain carries TRBV5-1 and TRBJ1-1; maybe TRBD1 (5 bases). V was trimmed by 0 bases and J by 6 bases, leaving 15 bases between them. The length of the CDR3 is 15 residues. The germline gives CDR1 SGHRS, CDR2 YFSETQ. The CDR3 sequence: CASSLDPNWDAEAFF. In nucleotides, the CDR3 is TGCGCCAGCAGCTTGGACCCGAATTGGGACGCTGAAGCTTTCTTT.

The CDR3 DNA reads as TGTGCCAGCTCCCCGGGACTAGCGGAAGAGACCCAGTACTTC. Protein sequence: CASSPGLAEETQYF. The gene calls are TRBV18 and TRBJ2-5; 11 nucleotides align to TRBD2. Germline V gives CDR1 KGHSH, CDR2 LQKENI. This CDR3 is built from 14 residues. The V gene end was trimmed by 6 bases and the J gene end by 3 bases; junction bases not matched to a gene: 3.

The CDR3 here is CASRTSGGAGDTQYF. CDR3 bases: TGTGCCAGCAGAACTAGCGGGGGGGCCGGAGATACGCAGTATTTT. The J gene is TRBJ2-3, the V gene TRBV7-3; 13 nucleotides line up with TRBD2. The trim removed 6 bases at V and 5 bases at J, leaving 5 bases unmatched. The CDR3 contains 15 residues. Germline CDR1 is SGHTA and CDR2 is FQGTGA. The whole variable domain, filled in from reference TRBV7-3 and TRBJ2-3, reads GAGVSQTPSNKVTEKGKYVELRCDPISGHTALYWYRQSLGQGPEFLIYFQGTGAADDSGLPNDRFFAVRPEGSVSTLKIQRTERGDSAVYLCASRTSGGAGDTQYFGPGTRLTVL.

This chain connects TRBV5-4 to TRBJ2-1; tentatively, D is TRBD1 (6 bases). The ends were cut back, 1 base at V and 7 bases at J, with 12 bases in the middle. The germline CDR1 and CDR2 sequences are SGHNT and YYREEE (reference sequence). The CDR3 is 14 amino acids. The CDR3 DNA reads TGTGCCAGCAGCTTGACAGGGAACAGGAATGAGCAGTTCTTC. This codes for CASSLTGNRNEQFF.

V and J are TRBV29-1 and TRBJ1-1; D not certain. Trimming cost V 7 bases and J 4 bases, with 7 bases left between them. The CDR3 consists of 10 residues. The germline gives CDR1 SQVTM, CDR2 ANQGSEA. CDR3 protein: CSAVFTEAFF. The CDR3 nucleotides are TGCAGCGCTGTTTTCACTGAAGCTTTCTTT.

The chain recombines TRBV5-1 with TRBJ1-2; 10 bases agree with TRBD1. Per the germline V gene, CDR1 is SGHRS and CDR2 is YFSETQ. The CDR3 is 17 amino acids. Unmatched junction bases numbered 9, after V lost 4 bases and J lost 0 bases. The CDR3 reads CASSRVGQGVANYGYTF. CDR3 nucleotides: TGCGCCAGCAGCCGGGTTGGACAGGGGGTGGCTAACTATGGCTACACCTTC.

In its sample, this clone was seen once. The chain employs TRBV19 and TRBJ2-5, with D unclear. Trimming took 3 bases from V and 5 from J, leaving 10 bases between them. The CDR3 is 13 residues long. CDR1 LNHDA and CDR2 SQIVND come from the germline V gene (reference sequence). The CDR3 here is CASSMVHMETQYF. CDR3 bases: TGTGCCAGTAGTATGGTCCATATGGAGACCCAGTACTTC.

The rearrangement links TRBV2 to TRBJ1-2, with D tentatively TRBD1 (5 bases). V was trimmed by 3 bases and J by 4 bases, leaving 9 bases between them. In germline, CDR1 is SNHLY, CDR2 FYNNEI. The CDR3 spans 13 residues. CDR3 nucleotides: TGTGCCAGCAGTGACAGGGTGGCCTATGGCTACACCTTC. It is translated as CASSDRVAYGYTF.

This chain uses TRBV7-9 with TRBJ2-2, with TRBD1 matching 7 bases. With V trimmed by 7 bases and J by 6 bases, 8 bases remained unmatched. The CDR3 has 14 residues. CDR1 is SEHNR, CDR2 FQNEAQ, per germline (reference sequence). CDR3 nucleotides: TGTGCCAGCAAAGACAGGGTAGAAGCCGGGGAGCTGTTTTTT. Translated: CASKDRVEAGELFF.

The chain combines TRBV27 with TRBJ2-6; D unclear. The CDR3 spans 16 residues. Germline assignment: CDR1 MNHEY and CDR2 SMNVEV (reference sequence). V lost 0 bases, J lost 2 bases, and 8 bases lay in between. The CDR3 DNA follows: TGTGCCAGCAGTTTATCCCTACTGACTGGGGCCAACGTCCTGACTTTC. It is translated as CASSLSLLTGANVLTF.

The rearrangement links TRBV6-1 to TRBJ1-2; D is ambiguous. V was shortened by 0 bases and J by 7 bases, with 12 bases between the two germline ends. Germline loops: CDR1 MNHNS, CDR2 SASEGT. There are 14 residues in the CDR3. The CDR3 DNA follows: TGTGCCAGCAGTGAAGCGCTCGGGGTCTCTGGCTACACCTTC. It encodes CASSEALGVSGYTF.

This chain uses TRBV6-6 with TRBJ1-2; 8 bases fit TRBD1. Germline CDR1 MNHNY, CDR2 SVGAGI (reference sequence). This CDR3 contains 12 residues. The J segment lost 5 bases and the V segment lost 8 bases, leaving 4 bases of the junction unmatched. CDR3 sequence reads: CASSQGAYGYTF. For the CDR3, the DNA is TGTGCCAGCTCGCAGGGGGCGTATGGCTACACCTTC.

The chain has TRBV28 and TRBJ2-5; D is perhaps TRBD1 (6 bases). Germline CDR1 is MDHEN and CDR2 is SYDVKM. The CDR3 is 13 amino acids. V dropped 10 bases and J dropped 1 base, with 13 bases sitting between them. The CDR3 coding sequence is TGTGCCACTAGAGGGGGACCCCAAGAGACCCAGTACTTC. Translated: CATRGGPQETQYF.

The chain joins TRBV23-1 to TRBJ2-7; 11 positions agree with TRBD1. TRBV23-1 falls under the ORF class, with uncertain function. Trimming removed 8 bases from V and 4 bases from J; junction bases left unmatched: 7. The CDR3 covers 14 residues. This CDR3 reads CASCRDRGRYEQYF. The CDR3 region has the DNA TGCGCCAGCTGCAGGGACAGGGGGAGGTACGAGCAGTACTTC.

The V call is TRBV7-2, the J call TRBJ2-6; 9 bases are a match to TRBD2. Trimming cost V 5 bases and J 4 bases; bases outside gene matches: 3. The V gene's germline CDR1 is SGHTA and CDR2 FQGNSA. The CDR3 covers 15 residues. CDR3 protein: CASSPGTSGANVLTF. In DNA form, the CDR3 reads TGTGCCAGCAGCCCCGGGACTAGCGGGGCCAACGTCCTGACTTTC.

The V call is TRBV9, the J call TRBJ1-1, with a weak D call TRBD1 (5 bases). V shed 5 bases and J shed 4 bases, with 24 bases lying between them. The CDR3 length is 17 residues. Germline CDR1 reads SGDLS; CDR2 reads YYNGEE. This CDR3 reads CASSQNRDGRRGTEAFF. The CDR3 nucleotides read TGTGCCAGCAGTCAAAACCGGGACGGCCGTCGAGGCACTGAAGCTTTCTTT.

Concerning this clone itself: Other DNA sequences within the sample encode an identical CDR3. This sequence joins TRBV5-6 and TRBJ2-6, with D uncertain. Trimming cost V 2 bases and J 0 bases, with 3 bases left between them. The CDR3 has 14 amino acids. Germline-derived CDR1 and CDR2 are SGHDT and YYEEEE. The CDR3 coding sequence is TGTGCCAGCAGCTTCCCCTCTGGGGCCAACGTCCTGACTTTC. As protein: CASSFPSGANVLTF.

The chain uses TRBV5-6 and TRBJ2-3, with 12 bases that match TRBD2. CDR1 and CDR2 from the germline V gene are SGHDT and YYEEEE. J gave up 1 base and V 3 bases, and 3 bases lay outside the gene matches. The CDR3 has 16 residues. The CDR3 bases are TGTGCCAGCAGCTGGACTAGCGGGGCGGGCACAGATACGCAGTATTTT. It specifies CASSWTSGAGTDTQYF. The full variable domain, in which reference TRBV5-6 and TRBJ2-3 provide the parts outside the CDR3, is DAGVTQSPTHLIKTRGQQVTLRCSPKSGHDTVSWYQQALGQGPQFIFQYYEEEERQRGNFPDRFSGHQFPNYSSELNVNALLLGDSALYLCASSWTSGAGTDTQYFGPGTRLTVL.

The rearrangement uses TRBV5-1 and TRBJ2-3; 9 bases are a match to TRBD1. Germline values: CDR1 SGHRS, CDR2 YFSETQ. The J segment lost 5 bases and the V segment lost 4 bases, leaving 5 bases of the junction unmatched. CDR3 length: 14 amino acids. The CDR3 reads CASSKGQGLDTQYF. The CDR3 nucleotides read TGCGCCAGCAGCAAGGGACAGGGATTAGATACGCAGTATTTT. Drawing the rest from reference TRBV5-1 and TRBJ2-3, the complete variable domain is KAGVTQTPRYLIKTRGQQVTLSCSPISGHRSVSWYQQTPGQGLQFLFEYFSETQRNKGNFPGRFSGRQFSNSRSEMNVSTLELGDSALYLCASSKGQGLDTQYFGPGTRLTVL.

The rearrangement uses TRBV19 and TRBJ2-3, with 11 nucleotides matching TRBD2. Unmatched junction bases numbered 4, after V lost 7 bases and J lost 4 bases. The germline V gene encodes CDR1 LNHDA and CDR2 SQIVND (reference sequence). The CDR3 is 14 amino acids. The CDR3 region is CASTSGGFSDTQYF. For the CDR3, the DNA is TGTGCCAGTACTAGCGGGGGGTTTTCAGATACGCAGTATTTT.

A note on this clone: The sample has other DNA sequences that encode this CDR3 too. The V call is TRBV6-1, the J call TRBJ2-6; D could derive from TRBD1 or TRBD2 (5 bases each). The V and J ends lost 1 base and 4 bases respectively, with 8 bases between them. Germline-derived CDR1 and CDR2 are MNHNS and SASEGT. The CDR3 length is 15 residues. CDR3 loop: CASSEEGTGANVLTF. CDR3 coding DNA: TGTGCCAGCAGTGAAGAAGGGACCGGGGCCAACGTCCTGACTTTC.

The chain links TRBV5-5 to TRBJ2-3; 10 positions agree with TRBD2. Germline CDR1 and CDR2: SGHKS and YYEKEE (reference sequence). The trim removed 2 bases at V and 5 bases at J, leaving 11 bases unmatched. This CDR3 has 17 amino acids. The CDR3, as DNA: TGTGCCAGCAGCTTTAGGACTAGCGGATTTAGTGGAGATACGCAGTATTTT. This gives the protein CASSFRTSGFSGDTQYF.

The V call is TRBV18, the J call TRBJ2-1; TRBD1 agrees at 7 bases. J gave up 0 bases and V 3 bases, and 8 bases lay outside the gene matches. Germline-derived CDR1 and CDR2 are KGHSH and LQKENI. The CDR3 is made up of 17 amino acids. CDR3 DNA sequence: TGTGCCAGCTCACCCTTGTCGGGACAGAGCTCCTACAATGAGCAGTTCTTC. Translated: CASSPLSGQSSYNEQFF.

The genes are TRBV2 and TRBJ1-2; D perhaps matches TRBD1 (6 bases). From germline, CDR1 is SNHLY and CDR2 FYNNEI. Trimming removed 1 base at V and 2 bases at J, with 17 bases between. The CDR3 has 17 amino acids. The CDR3 DNA follows: TGTGCCAGCAGTGAAGGGGGCTGGGGGCTCGGAAACTATGGCTACACCTTC. Translation gives CASSEGGWGLGNYGYTF.